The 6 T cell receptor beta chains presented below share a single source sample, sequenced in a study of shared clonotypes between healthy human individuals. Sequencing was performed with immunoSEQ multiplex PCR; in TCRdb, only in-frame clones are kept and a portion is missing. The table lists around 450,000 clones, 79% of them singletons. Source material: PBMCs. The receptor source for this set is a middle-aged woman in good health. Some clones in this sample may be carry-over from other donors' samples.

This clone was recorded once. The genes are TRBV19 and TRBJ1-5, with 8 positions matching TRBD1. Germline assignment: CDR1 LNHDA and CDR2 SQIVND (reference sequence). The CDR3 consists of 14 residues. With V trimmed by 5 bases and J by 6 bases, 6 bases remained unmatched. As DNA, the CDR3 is TGTGCCAGTAGTGGGACAGGCGAGCGTCAGCCCCAGCATTTT. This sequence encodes CASSGTGERQPQHF.

The CDR3 region is CAWSGGRGTDTQYF. The CDR3 DNA reads TGTGCCTGGAGTGGTGGGAGGGGCACAGATACGCAGTATTTT. V is TRBV30 and J is TRBJ2-3, with 7 bases lining up with TRBD2. The V gene's germline CDR1 is GTSNPN and CDR2 SVGIG (reference sequence). CDR3 length equals 14 residues. After removal of 1 base from V and 1 base from J, the junction contained 2 bases not matched to a gene.

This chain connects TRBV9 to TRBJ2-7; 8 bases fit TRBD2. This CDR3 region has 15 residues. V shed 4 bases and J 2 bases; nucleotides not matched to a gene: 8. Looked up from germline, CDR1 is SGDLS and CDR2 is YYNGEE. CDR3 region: CASSPPGLGPYEQYF. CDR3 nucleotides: TGTGCCAGCAGCCCTCCGGGACTAGGGCCCTACGAGCAGTACTTC.

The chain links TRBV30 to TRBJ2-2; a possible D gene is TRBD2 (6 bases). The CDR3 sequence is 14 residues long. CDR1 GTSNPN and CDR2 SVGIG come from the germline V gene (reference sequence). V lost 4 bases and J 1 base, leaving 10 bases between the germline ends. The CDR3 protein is CAWKARGNTGELFF. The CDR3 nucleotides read TGTGCCTGGAAGGCGCGGGGGAACACCGGGGAGCTGTTTTTT.

The CDR3, as DNA: TGTGCCAGCAGCGTCACTAGCGCCGGGGCAGATACGCAGTATTTT. This sequence encodes CASSVTSAGADTQYF. The chain joins TRBV11-3 to TRBJ2-3; TRBD2 matches at 7 bases. The germline gives CDR1 SGHNT, CDR2 YENEEA. V shed 5 bases, J shed 4 bases, and the junction held 9 bases outside the gene matches. The CDR3 covers 15 residues.

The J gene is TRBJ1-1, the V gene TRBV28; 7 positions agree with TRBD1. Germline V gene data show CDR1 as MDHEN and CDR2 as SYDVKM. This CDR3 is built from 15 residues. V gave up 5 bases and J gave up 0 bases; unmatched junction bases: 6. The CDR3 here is CASSGWDRMNTEAFF. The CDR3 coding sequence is TGTGCCAGCAGTGGGTGGGACAGAATGAACACTGAAGCTTTCTTT.